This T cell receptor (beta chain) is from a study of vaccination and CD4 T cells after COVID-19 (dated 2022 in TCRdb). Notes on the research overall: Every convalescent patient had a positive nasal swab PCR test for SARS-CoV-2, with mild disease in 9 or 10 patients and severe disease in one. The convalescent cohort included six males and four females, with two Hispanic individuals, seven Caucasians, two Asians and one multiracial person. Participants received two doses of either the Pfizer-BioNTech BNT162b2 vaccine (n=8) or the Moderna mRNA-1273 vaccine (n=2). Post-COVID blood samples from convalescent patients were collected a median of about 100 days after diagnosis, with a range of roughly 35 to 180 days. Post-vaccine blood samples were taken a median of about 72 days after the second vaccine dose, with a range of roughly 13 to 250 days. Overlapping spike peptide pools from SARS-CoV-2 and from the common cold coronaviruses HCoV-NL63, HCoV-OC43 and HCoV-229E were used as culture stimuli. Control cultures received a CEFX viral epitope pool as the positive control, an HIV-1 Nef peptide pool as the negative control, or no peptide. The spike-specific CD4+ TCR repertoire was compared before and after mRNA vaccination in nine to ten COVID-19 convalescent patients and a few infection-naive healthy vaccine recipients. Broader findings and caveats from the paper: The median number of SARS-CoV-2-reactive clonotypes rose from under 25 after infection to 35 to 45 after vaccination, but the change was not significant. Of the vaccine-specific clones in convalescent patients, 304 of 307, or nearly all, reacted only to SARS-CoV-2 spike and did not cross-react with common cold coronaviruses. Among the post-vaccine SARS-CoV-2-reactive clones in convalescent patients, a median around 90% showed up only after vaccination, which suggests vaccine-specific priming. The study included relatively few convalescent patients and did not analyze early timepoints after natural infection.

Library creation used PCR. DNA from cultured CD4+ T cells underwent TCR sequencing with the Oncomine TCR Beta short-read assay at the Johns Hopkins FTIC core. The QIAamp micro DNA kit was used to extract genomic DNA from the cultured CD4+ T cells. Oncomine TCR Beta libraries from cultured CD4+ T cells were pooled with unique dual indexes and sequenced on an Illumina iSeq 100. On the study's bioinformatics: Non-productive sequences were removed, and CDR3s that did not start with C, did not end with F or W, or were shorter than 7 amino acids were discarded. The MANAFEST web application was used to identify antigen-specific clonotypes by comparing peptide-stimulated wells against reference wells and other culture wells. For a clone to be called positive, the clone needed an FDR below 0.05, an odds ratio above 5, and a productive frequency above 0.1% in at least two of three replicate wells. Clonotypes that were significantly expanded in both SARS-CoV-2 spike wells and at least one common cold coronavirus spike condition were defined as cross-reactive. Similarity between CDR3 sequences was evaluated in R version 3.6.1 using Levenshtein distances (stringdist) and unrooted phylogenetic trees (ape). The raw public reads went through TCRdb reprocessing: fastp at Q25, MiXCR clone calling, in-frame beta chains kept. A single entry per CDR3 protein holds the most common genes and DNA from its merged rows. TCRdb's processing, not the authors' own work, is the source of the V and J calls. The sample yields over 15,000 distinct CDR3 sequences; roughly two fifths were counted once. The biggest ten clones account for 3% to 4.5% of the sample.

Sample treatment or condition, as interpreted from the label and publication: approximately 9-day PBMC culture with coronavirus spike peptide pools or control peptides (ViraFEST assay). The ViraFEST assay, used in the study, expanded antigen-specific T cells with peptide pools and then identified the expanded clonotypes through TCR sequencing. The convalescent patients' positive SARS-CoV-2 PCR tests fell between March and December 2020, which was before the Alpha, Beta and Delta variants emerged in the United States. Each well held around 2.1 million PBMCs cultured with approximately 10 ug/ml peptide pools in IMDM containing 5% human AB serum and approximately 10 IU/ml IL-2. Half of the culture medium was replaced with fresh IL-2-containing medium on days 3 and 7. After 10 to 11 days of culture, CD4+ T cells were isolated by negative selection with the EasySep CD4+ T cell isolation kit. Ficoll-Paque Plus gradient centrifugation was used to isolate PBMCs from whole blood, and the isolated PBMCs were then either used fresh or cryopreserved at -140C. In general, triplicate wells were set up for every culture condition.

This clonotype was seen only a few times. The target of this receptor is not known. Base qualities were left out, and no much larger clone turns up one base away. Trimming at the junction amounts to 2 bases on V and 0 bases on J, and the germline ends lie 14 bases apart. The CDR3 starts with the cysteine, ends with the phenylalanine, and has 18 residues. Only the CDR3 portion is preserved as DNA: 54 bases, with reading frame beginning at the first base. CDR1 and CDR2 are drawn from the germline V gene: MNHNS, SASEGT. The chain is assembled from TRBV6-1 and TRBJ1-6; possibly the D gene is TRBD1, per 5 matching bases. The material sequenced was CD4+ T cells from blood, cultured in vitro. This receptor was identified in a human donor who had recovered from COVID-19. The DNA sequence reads TGTGCCAGCAGTGAATTTGTGGCGAGGGGCTCCTATAATTCACCCCTCCACTTT. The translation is CASSEFVARGSYNSPLHF.